This T cell receptor (beta chain) emerged from a study of T cells expressing NK-cell markers. At the level of the study: HCMV serostatus: most of the eight sequenced donors positive, one negative. The study, taken as a whole, reports: The same clonotypes also predominated in the CD3+CD56-NKG2C+ fraction of several donors. More than 5 donors carried dominant NKG2C+ clonotypes that made up roughly 1.0-8% of their CD8+ T cells.

The CDR3 consists of 19 residues. CDR1 and CDR2 from the germline V gene are DFQATT and SNEGSKA (reference sequence). TCRdb reworked the 5' RACE reads into one entry per CDR3 protein, no DNA. The sample's table shows about 8,000 distinct CDR3 sequences. Of note for this clonotype: Its antigen is undetermined.

The chain has TRBV20-1 and TRBJ2-1; the TCRdb D gene call, TRBD1, has no DNA to confirm it. This receptor was identified in a man aged 18-30 years in good health. The specimen was blood T cells: a sorted CD56 or NKG2C T cell subset, CD4+ or CD8+ T cells, or bulk PBMC T cells (not recorded which). CDR3 sequence reads: CSARGGGVIVPSSYNEQFF.